These 3 T cell receptor beta chains were all obtained from the same sample, sequenced in a study of identical twins. In TCRdb, the 5' RACE reads were re-called with MiXCR into one record per CDR3 protein. The top ten clones hold under 6.5% of a sample with about 240,000 distinct CDR3 sequences, 7% to 8.5% of them seen once. These same data were also listed under a study on yellow fever vaccine responses in identical twins.

Sample: CD8+ T cells sorted from blood. These receptors were obtained from a woman younger than 35 in good health.

This clonotype has only a few counts. V usage is TRBV19 and J usage is TRBJ2-1; TRBD2 aligns across 8 bases. Trimming took 6 bases from V and 7 from J; bases not matched to a gene: 8. The CDR3 length is 14 residues. CDR1 is LNHDA, CDR2 SQIVND, per germline (reference sequence). The CDR3: CASSGGGLGNEQFF. CDR3 nucleotides: TGTGCCAGTAGCGGGGGGGGCCTGGGGAATGAGCAGTTCTTC.

V usage is TRBV9 and J usage is TRBJ2-7; D is possibly TRBD2 (6 bases). Per germline, CDR1 SGDLS and CDR2 YYNGEE. The CDR3 runs to 14 residues. Trimming took 2 bases from V and 3 from J, leaving 12 bases between them. The CDR3 is CASSVGGFYYEQYF. Here the CDR3 DNA reads TGTGCCAGCAGCGTCGGGGGTTTCTACTACGAGCAGTACTTC.

The sample holds many counts of this clonotype. The chain employs TRBV12-3 or TRBV12-4 and TRBJ1-2; no definite D call. The CDR3 consists of 13 residues. V was clipped by 6 bases and J by 3 bases, with 11 bases between them. CDR3: CASSQSRDYGYTF. In DNA form, the CDR3 reads TGTGCCAGCAGCCAGTCCCGGGACTATGGCTACACCTTC.